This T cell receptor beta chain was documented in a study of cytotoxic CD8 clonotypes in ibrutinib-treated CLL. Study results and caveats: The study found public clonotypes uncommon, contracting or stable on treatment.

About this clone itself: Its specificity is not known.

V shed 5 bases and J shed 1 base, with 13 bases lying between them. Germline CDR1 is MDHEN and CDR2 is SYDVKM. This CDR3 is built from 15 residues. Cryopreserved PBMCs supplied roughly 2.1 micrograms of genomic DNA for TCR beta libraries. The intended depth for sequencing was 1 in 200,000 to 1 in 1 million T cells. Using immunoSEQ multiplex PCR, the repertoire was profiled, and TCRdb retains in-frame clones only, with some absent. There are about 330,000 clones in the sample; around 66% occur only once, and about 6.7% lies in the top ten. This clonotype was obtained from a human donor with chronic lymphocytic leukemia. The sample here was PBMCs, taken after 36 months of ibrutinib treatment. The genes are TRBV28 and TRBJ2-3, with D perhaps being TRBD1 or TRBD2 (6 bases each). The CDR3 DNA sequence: TGTGCCAGCAGTGCACAGGGAGGAGGCACAGATACGCAGTATTTT. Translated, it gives CASSAQGGGTDTQYF.